Sequencing of this T cell receptor (beta chain) was carried out in a study of cytomegalovirus exposure and HLA in healthy donors. The donors were part of the roughly 120-subject validation cohort, which stood apart from the approximately 630-subject first cohort. The assay was immunoSEQ multiplex PCR, and TCRdb's table has in-frame clones only and misses some. The sample yields some 150,000 clones, roughly 89% seen once. This receptor was taken from a woman aged 18-30 years in good health and CMV-seropositive. Sequenced input: PBMCs.

DNA for the CDR3: TGTGCCAGCAGTCCCCAGGGGGAGACCATGAACACTGAAGCTTTCTTT. Amino acid sequence: CASSPQGETMNTEAFF. The chain couples TRBV27 to TRBJ1-1; 7 nucleotides align to TRBD1. Looked up from germline, CDR1 is MNHEY and CDR2 is SMNVEV (reference sequence). The CDR3 is 16 amino acids. Trimming at V came to 5 bases and at J to 0 bases, leaving 9 bases not matched to a gene.